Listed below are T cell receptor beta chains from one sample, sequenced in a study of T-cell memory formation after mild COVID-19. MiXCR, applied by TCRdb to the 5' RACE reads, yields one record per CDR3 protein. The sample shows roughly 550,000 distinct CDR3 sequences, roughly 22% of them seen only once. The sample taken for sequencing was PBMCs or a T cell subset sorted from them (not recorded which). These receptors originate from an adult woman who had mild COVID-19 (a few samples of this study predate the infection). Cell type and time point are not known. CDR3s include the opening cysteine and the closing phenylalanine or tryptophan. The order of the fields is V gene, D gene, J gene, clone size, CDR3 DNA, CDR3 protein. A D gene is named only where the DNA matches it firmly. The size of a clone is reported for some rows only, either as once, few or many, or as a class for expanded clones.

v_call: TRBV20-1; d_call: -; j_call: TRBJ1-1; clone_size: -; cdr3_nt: TGCAGTGCCCCGGGACTCTTGAACACTGAAGCTTTCTTT; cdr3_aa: CSAPGLLNTEAFF
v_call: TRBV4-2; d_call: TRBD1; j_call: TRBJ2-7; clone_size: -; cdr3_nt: TGTGCCAGCAGCCCGGGGACAGGGCCTACCTACGAGCAGTACTTC; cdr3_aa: CASSPGTGPTYEQYF
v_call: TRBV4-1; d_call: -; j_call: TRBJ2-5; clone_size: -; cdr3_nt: TGCGCCAGCAGCCAAGGTGGAGTGAATCAAGAGACCCAGTACTTC; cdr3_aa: CASSQGGVNQETQYF
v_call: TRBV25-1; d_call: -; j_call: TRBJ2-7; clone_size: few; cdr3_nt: TGTGCCAGCAGTGCGGGTCTGAACGAGCAGTACTTC; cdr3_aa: CASSAGLNEQYF
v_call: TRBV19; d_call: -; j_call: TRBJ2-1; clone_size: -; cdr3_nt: TGTGCCAGTAGTATCGCTAATAGAGCGGGCCCTGACAATGAGCAGTTCTTC; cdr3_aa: CASSIANRAGPDNEQFF
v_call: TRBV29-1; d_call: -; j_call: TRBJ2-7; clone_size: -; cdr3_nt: TGCAGCGTTGAAAGCGACGAGCAGTACTTC; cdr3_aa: CSVESDEQYF
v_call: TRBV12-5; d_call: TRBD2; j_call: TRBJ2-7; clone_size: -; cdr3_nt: TGTGCTAGTGGTTTGGCTAGCGGGACCTACGAGCAGTACTTC; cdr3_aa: CASGLASGTYEQYF
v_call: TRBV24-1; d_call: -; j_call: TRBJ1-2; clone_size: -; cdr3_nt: TGTGCCACCAGTAAGGGGGGGTACTATGGCTACACCTTC; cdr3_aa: CATSKGGYYGYTF
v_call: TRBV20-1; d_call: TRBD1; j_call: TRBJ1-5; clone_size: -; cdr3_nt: TGCAGTGCTAGAGAGGGACAGTCGAGGTCGCCCCAGCATTTT; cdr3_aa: CSAREGQSRSPQHF
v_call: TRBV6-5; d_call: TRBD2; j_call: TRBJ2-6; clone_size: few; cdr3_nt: TGTGCCAGCAGTACCCGACTAGCGGGAGCGGGGGCCAACGTCCTGACTTTC; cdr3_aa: CASSTRLAGAGANVLTF
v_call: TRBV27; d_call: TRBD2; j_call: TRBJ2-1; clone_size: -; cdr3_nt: TGTGCCAGCGCAACGGGGAGGGTGGGCCATGAGCAGTTCTTC; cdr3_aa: CASATGRVGHEQFF
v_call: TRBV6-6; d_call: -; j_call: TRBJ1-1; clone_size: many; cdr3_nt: TGTGCCAGCAGCGACGGACAGAACACTGAAGCTTTCTTT; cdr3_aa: CASSDGQNTEAFF
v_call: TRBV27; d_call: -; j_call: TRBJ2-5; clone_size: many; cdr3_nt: TGTGCCAGCAGTCCCTCAAGGTGGGAGACCCAGTACTTC; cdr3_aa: CASSPSRWETQYF
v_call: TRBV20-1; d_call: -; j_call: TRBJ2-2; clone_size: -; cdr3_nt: TGCAGTGCTAGAGATTTCTCTAGCGCGGGGGAGCTGTTTTTT; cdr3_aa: CSARDFSSAGELFF
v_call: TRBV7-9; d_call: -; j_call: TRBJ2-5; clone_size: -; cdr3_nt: TGTGCCAGCAGAAGGCAGACCGATCGAGAGACCCAGTACTTC; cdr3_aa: CASRRQTDRETQYF
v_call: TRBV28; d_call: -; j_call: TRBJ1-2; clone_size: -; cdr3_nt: TGTGCCAGCAGCCGCTTTATTACGGGGGACTATGGCTACACCTTC; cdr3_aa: CASSRFITGDYGYTF
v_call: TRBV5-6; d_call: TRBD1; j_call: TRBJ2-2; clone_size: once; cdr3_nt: TGTGCCAGCAGCCTCATACCGGGACAGGGAAACACCGGGGAGCTGTTTTTT; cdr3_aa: CASSLIPGQGNTGELFF
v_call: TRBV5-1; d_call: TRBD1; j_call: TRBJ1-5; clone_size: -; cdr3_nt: TGCGCCAGCAGCCAGGGGACAGGCGGCCAGCCCCAGCATTTT; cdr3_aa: CASSQGTGGQPQHF
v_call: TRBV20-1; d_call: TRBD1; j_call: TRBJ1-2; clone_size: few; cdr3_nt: TGCAGTGCTAGAGTGGGGGGACAGGGTCTGTATGGCTACACCTTC; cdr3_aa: CSARVGGQGLYGYTF
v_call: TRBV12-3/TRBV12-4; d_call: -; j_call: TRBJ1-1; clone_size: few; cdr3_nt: TGTGCCAGCATCCTACTTTCCGGGGGAGAAGCTTTCTTT; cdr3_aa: CASILLSGGEAFF
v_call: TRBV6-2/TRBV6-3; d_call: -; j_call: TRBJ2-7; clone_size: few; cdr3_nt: TGTGCCAGCACTGAAGGGCTCACCATCTCCTACGAGCAGTACTTC; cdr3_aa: CASTEGLTISYEQYF
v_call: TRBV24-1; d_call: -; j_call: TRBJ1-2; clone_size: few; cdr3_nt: TGTGCCACCAGTGACACCCGACAGGCCTATGGCTACACCTTC; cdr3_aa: CATSDTRQAYGYTF